Listed here is a single T cell receptor (beta chain). This clone has only a few counts. Its recognized antigen is unknown. Per-base quality was not reported, and no clone a single base away is much larger than it. In light of the paper, this sample's time point label describes: pretreatment peripheral blood. The cohort comprised 30 or so patients with locally advanced or metastatic urothelial carcinoma treated at Memorial Sloan Kettering on a trial protocol. Peripheral blood mononuclear cells were collected pretreatment and during treatment, at between 1 and 8 total time points per patient. The Qiagen DNeasy Blood extraction kit was used to purify genomic DNA from total PBMCs and tumor samples. PBMCs were collected pretreatment and during treatment and were isolated and stored as previously described. The sample is drawn from a study of PD-L1 blockade in urothelial cancer (dated by TCRdb to 2015 to 2018). About the study as a whole: Every patient began therapy in 2014 and was given atezolizumab 1,200 mg intravenously every 3 weeks. About 90% of the 29 patients were males with bladder-origin urothelial cancer, and 18 of 29 reported a prior smoking history. An ECOG performance status of 0 or 1 was recorded for the patients, and 0 to 3 prior chemotherapy regimens had been received by the patients. Blood samples were analyzed at 3 weeks after treatment start (second dose) and at 6 weeks after treatment start. Blood samples gave a median of around 130,000 T cells and approximately 80,000 unique TCRs, with a median clonality of approximately 0.08. The study, an exploratory multi-omic analysis, examined somatic, immune and clinical correlates of response to PD-L1 blockade with atezolizumab in urothelial cancer. Pretreatment tumor samples and matched peripheral blood, collected serially before and after atezolizumab treatment, underwent TCR sequencing. Durable clinical benefit was defined as progression-free survival longer than 6 months, and TCR features were also tested against progression-free and overall survival. Whole exome sequencing and RNA sequencing of pretreatment tumors were performed alongside TCR sequencing in the same patients. Under 10 patients reached durable clinical benefit, while some 21 patients did not. Pretreatment blood TCR-seq was available for about 28 patients, at least one posttreatment blood collection was obtained for roughly 25 patients, and tumor TCR-seq was available for roughly 25 patients. Here is what the overall study found, with its caveats: A pretreatment peripheral blood TCR clonality below the median was linked to improved progression-free and overall survival. At 3 weeks after the start of treatment, tumor-associated TCR clones in peripheral blood had expanded more in patients with durable benefit (n of about 21, p = 0.022). Because the sample size was small (n of about 27) and many of the analyses were exploratory, the results are meant to be hypothesis-generating.

CDR1 and CDR2 are drawn from the germline V gene: WSHSY, SAAADI. V sheds 6 bases and J sheds 4 bases, leaving 4 bases between their ends. From the cysteine through the phenylalanine, the CDR3 covers 11 amino acids. Just the 33-base CDR3 DNA is kept, in frame starting at base 1. To estimate absolute template abundance from read counts, synthetic TCR analog templates were spiked into each PCR. The immunoSEQ assay used bias-controlled V and J gene primers to amplify TCRbeta CDR3 regions from genomic DNA. Sequencing of rearranged TCRbeta segments was performed at approximately 20X coverage. Per the authors' processing: Sequencing errors were corrected by clustering and CDR3s were annotated against IMGT to assign V, D and J genes. Out-of-frame and stop-codon sequences were excluded, and only productive TCRbeta rearrangements were used in downstream analyses. Clonality was calculated as one minus the Shannon entropy normalized by the log of the number of unique productive sequences. Clones differing between time points or between blood and tumor were identified by Fisher's exact test with Benjamini-Hochberg correction at adjusted p below 0.01. TCRdb holds this immuneACCESS table with in-frame rearrangements only. Some clones are missing; in checked studies, unresolved V genes explain under half, and the rest has no known cause. The V and J calls and the clone size are those of that table, but D and trimming were determined from the DNA. The sample table shows 70,000 to 95,000 clones, and more than 80% are seen once. 0.85% to 1% of the sample comes from the top ten.

The material was PBMCs, obtained around atezolizumab (anti-PD-L1) treatment. The source is a woman at least 80 years old with urothelial cancer. The rearrangement combines TRBV10-2 with TRBJ2-1; the D gene assignment is ambiguous. The CDR3: CASSVYNEQFF. The bases read TGCGCCAGCAGCGTATACAATGAGCAGTTCTTC.